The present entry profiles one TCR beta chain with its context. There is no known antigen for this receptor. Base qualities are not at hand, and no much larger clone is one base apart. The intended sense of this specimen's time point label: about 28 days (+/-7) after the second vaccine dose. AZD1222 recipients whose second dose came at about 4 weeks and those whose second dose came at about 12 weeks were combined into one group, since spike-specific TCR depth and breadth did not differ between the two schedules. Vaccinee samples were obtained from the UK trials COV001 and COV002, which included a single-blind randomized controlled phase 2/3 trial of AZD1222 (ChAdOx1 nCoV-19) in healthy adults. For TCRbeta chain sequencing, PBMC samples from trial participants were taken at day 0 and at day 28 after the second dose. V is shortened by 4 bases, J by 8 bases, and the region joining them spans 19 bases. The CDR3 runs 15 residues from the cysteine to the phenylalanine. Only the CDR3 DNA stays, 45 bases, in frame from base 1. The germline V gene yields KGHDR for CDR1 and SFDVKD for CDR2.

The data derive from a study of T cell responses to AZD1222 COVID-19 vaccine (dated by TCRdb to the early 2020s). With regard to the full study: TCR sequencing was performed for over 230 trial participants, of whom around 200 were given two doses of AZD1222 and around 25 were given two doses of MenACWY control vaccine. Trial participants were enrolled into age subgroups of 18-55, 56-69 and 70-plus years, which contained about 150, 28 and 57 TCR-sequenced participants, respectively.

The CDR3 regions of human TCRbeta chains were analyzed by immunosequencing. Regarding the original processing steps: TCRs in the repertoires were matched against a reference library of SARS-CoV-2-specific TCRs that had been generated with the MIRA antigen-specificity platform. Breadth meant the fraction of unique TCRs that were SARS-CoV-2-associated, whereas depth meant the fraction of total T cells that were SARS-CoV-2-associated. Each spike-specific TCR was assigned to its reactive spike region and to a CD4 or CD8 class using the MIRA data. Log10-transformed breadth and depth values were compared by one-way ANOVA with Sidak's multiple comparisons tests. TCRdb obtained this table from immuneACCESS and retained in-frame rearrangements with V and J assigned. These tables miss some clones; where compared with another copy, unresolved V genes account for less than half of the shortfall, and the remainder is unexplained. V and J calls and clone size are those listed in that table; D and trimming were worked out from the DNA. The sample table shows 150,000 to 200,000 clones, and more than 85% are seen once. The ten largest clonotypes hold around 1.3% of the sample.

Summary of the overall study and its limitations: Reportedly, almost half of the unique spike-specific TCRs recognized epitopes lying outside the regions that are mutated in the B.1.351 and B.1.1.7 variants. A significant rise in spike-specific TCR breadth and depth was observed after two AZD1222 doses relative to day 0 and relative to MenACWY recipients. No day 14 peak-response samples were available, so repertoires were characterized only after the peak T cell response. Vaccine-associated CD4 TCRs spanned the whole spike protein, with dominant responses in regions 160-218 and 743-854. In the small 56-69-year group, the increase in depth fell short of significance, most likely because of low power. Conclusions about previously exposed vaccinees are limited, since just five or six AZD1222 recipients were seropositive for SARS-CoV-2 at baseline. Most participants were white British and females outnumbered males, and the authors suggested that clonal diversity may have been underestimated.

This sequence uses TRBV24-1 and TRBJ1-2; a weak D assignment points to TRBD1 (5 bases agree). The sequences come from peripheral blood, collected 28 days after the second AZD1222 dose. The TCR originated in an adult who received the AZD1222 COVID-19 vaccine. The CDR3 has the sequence CATSDPTRGEGGYTF. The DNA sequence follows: TGTGCCACCAGTGACCCTACGAGGGGCGAGGGGGGCTACACCTTC.